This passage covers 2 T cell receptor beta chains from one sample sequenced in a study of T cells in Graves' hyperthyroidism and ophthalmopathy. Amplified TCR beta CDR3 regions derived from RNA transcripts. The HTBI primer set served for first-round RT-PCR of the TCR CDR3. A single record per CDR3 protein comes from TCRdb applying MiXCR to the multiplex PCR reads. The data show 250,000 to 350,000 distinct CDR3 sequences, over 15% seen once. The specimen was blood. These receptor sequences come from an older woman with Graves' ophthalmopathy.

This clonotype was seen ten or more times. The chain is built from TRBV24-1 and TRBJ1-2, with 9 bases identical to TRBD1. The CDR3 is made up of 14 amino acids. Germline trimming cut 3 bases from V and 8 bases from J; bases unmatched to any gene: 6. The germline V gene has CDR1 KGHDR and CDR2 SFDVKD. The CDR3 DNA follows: TGTGCCACCAGTGATCACCCGGGACAGGGAGGCTACACCTTC. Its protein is CATSDHPGQGGYTF.

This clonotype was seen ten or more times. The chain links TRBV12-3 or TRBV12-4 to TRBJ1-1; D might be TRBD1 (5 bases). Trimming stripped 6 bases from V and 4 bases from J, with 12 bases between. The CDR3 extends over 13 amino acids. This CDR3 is CASRSRGSTEAFF. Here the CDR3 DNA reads TGTGCCAGCAGGTCGCGGGGGTCCACTGAAGCTTTCTTT.